Listed below are T cell receptor beta chains from one sample, sequenced in a study of Ad26.COV2.S vaccination and SARS-CoV-2 variants. TCRdb keeps only in-frame clones here, not all; method: immunoSEQ multiplex PCR. The sample has roughly 240,000 clones; around 89% are singletons. The starting material was peripheral blood, obtained in a trial of Ad26.COV2.S vaccine versus placebo. These receptors all stem from a person aged 18-65 years who received the Ad26.COV2.S COVID-19 vaccine or a placebo. Both conserved end residues are part of each CDR3. Each record gives: J gene, D gene, clone size, V gene, CDR3 DNA, CDR3 protein. A D gene is named only where the DNA matches it firmly. Some rows mark clone size as missing; the rest say once, few, many or name a class of expanded clone.

TRBJ1-3,-,-,TRBV6-5,TGTGCCAGCAGCCTAGGAGGGACCATATATTTT,CASSLGGTIYF
TRBJ2-3,TRBD2,-,TRBV18,TGTGCCAGCTCACCACCGTCTAGCGGGTGGGGGACAGATACGCAGTATTTT,CASSPPSSGWGTDTQYF
TRBJ2-7,TRBD2,-,TRBV27,TGTGCCAGCAGCCGACTAGCGGGGACCTACGAGCAGTACTTC,CASSRLAGTYEQYF
TRBJ2-7,-,-,TRBV28,TGTGCCAGCAGTTTACAGGGGTTCATTGGGAACGAGCAGTACTTC,CASSLQGFIGNEQYF
TRBJ2-7,-,-,TRBV19,TGTGCCAGTAGTCCGGTTGGGGCAGAGATTAAGGCCGGACCCTACGAGCAGTACTTC,CASSPVGAEIKAGPYEQYF
TRBJ2-3,TRBD2,-,TRBV5-5,TGTGCCAGCAGCTTGGGGACTAGTAAGACAGATACGCAGTATTTT,CASSLGTSKTDTQYF
TRBJ1-2,-,-,TRBV20-1,TGCAGTGCCCGCCTGGGTGGCTACACCTTC,CSARLGGYTF
TRBJ2-7,TRBD2,-,TRBV9,TGTGCCAGCAGCGTAGATGAGGCGGGAGGGTGGTACGAGCAGTACTTC,CASSVDEAGGWYEQYF
TRBJ2-3,-,-,TRBV5-1,TGCGCCAGCAGCTCCTTGTCGGCGGGCGTGGCAGATACGCAGTATTTT,CASSSLSAGVADTQYF
TRBJ1-5,-,-,TRBV28,TGTGCCAGCAGCCTCCTCCAAGGGGCCCAGCATTTT,CASSLLQGAQHF
TRBJ2-2,TRBD2,-,TRBV30,TGTGCCTGGAGTGTACTAGCGGAGGACACCGGGGAGCTGTTTTTT,CAWSVLAEDTGELFF
TRBJ1-1,-,-,TRBV6-6,TGTGCCAGCACCGAAGGGGGGGGGAACACTGAAGCTTTCTTT,CASTEGGGNTEAFF
TRBJ2-3,-,-,TRBV6-6,TGTGCCAGCAGTTACTCGACAGGACCTAGCACAGATACGCAGTATTTT,CASSYSTGPSTDTQYF
TRBJ1-4,-,once,TRBV5-4,TGTGCCAGCCACCTCGACAGGTCTGAAAAACTGTTTTTT,CASHLDRSEKLFF
TRBJ1-1,TRBD1,-,TRBV7-2,TGTGCCTCATCCGGGACAGGGATTGAAGCTTTCTTT,CASSGTGIEAFF
TRBJ2-1,TRBD1,-,TRBV11-3,TGTGCCAGCAGCTTCCGACAGGGGGCTAGTAATGAGCAGTTCTTC,CASSFRQGASNEQFF
TRBJ1-1,TRBD1,-,TRBV19,TGTGCCAGGCCGGACAGGGGGCATCGGGAAGCTTTCTTT,CARPDRGHREAFF
TRBJ2-1,TRBD1,-,TRBV11-2,TGTGCCAGCAGCTCCTCTGGGACAGGGCTCTATGAGCAGTTCTTC,CASSSSGTGLYEQFF
TRBJ1-1,TRBD1,-,TRBV7-8,TGTGCCAGCTCCTCGGGACAGAGGGCCACTGAAGCTTTCTTT,CASSSGQRATEAFF